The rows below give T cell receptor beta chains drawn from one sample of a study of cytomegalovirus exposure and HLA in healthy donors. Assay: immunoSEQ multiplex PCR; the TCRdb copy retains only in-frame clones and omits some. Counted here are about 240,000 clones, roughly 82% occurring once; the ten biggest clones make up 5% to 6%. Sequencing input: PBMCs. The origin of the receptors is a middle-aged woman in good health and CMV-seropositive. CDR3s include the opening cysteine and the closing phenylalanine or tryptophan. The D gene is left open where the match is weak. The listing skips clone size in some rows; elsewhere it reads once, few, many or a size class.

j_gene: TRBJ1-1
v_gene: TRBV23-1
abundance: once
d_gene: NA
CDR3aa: CASSQLSGGGNTEAFF

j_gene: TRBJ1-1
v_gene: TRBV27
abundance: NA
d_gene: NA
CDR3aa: CASSPDSMNTEAFF

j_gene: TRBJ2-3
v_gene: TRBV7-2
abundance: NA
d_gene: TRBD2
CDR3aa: CASSFPLRGGFTDTQYF

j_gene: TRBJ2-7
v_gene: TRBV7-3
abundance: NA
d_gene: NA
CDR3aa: CASSQYPGTWGYEQYF

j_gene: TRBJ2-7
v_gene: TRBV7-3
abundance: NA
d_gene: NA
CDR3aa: CASSLGGSMSEQYF

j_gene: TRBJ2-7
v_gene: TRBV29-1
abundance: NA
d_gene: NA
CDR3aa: CSVGVGGGGYEQYF

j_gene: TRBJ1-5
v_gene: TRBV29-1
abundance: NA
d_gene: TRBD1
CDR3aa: CSARQGGNQPQHF

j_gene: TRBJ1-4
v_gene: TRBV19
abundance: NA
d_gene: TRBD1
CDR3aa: CASSSRGQGVEKLFF

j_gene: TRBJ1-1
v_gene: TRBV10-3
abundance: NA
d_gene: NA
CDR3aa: CAISEPRDSTEAFF

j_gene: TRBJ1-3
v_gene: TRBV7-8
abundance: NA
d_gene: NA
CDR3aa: CASSFTVLSGNTIYF

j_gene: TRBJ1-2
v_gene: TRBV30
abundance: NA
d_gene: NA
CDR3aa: CAWSVTQLRDGYTF

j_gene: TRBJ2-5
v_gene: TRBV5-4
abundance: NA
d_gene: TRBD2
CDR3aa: CASSGGTSGGTETQYF

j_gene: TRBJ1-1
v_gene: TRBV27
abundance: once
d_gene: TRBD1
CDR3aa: CASTFGQGGSNTEAFF

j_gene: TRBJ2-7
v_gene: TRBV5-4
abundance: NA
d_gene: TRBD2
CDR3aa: CASSPLAGGSYEQYF

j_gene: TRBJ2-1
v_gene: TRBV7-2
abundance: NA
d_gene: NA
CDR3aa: CASSSEFGFGSKIGQFF

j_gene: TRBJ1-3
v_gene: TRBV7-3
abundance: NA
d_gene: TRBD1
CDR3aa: CASSPHRGISGNTIYF

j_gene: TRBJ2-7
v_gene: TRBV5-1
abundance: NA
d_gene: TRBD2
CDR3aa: CASSLAGTRTYEQYF

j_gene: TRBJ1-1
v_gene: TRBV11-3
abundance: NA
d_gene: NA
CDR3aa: CASRQQTAAFF

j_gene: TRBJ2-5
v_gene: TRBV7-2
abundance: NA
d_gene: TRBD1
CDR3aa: CASRLNGQGGRETQYF

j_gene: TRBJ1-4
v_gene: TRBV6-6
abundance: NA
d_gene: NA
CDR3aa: CASSEAGLDEKLFF

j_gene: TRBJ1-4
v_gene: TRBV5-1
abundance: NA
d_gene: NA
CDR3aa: CASSLGQTTNEKLFF

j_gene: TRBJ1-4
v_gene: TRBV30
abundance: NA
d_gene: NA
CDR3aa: CAWSLGRQSEKLFF

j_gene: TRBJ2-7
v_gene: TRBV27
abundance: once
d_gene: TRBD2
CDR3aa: CASSLPKISGTRRDEQYF